A single sample is the source of the 20 T cell receptor beta chains below, sequenced in a study of blood T cell repertoires in COVID-19. Generated by immunoSEQ multiplex PCR, the TCRdb table keeps only in-frame clones and is missing some. Here the sample spans about 59,000 clones, 78% being singletons. Sequences were obtained from peripheral blood. The source is an elderly man with acute or convalescent COVID-19.

Only one count was recorded for this clone. This chain links TRBV2 with TRBJ1-2; 8 bases are shared with TRBD1. Losses at the gene ends were 6 bases for V and 8 bases for J; bases not matched to a gene: 14. CDR1 and CDR2 (germline): SNHLY, FYNNEI. This CDR3 region has 15 residues. CDR3 DNA sequence: TGTGCCAGCAGCCTAAAAAAGACAGGGGCGTGGGGCTACACCTTC. Protein: CASSLKKTGAWGYTF. Full variable domain (remainder filled in from reference TRBV2 and TRBJ1-2): EPEVTQTPSHQVTQMGQEVILRCVPISNHLYFYWYRQILGQKVEFLVSFYNNEISEKSEIFDDQFSVERPDGSNFTLKIRSTKLEDSAMYFCASSLKKTGAWGYTFGSGTRLTVV.

This chain connects TRBV15 to TRBJ1-4, with 11 bases fitting TRBD1. This CDR3 region has 17 residues. J lost 2 bases, V lost 0 bases, and 2 bases had no gene match. The germline CDR1 and CDR2 sequences are LNHNV and YYDKDF (reference sequence). This CDR3 is CATSRDGTGGTNEKLFF. For the CDR3, the DNA is TGTGCCACCAGCAGAGATGGGACAGGGGGGACTAATGAAAAACTGTTTTTT.

This clone was recorded a few times. The V and J genes are TRBV2 and TRBJ1-5; TRBD1 agrees at 7 bases. Germline-derived CDR1 and CDR2 are SNHLY and FYNNEI. The V gene end was trimmed by 3 bases and the J gene end by 6 bases; junction bases not matched to a gene: 2. This CDR3 has 13 residues. CDR3 residues: CASSDRGLQPQHF. The CDR3 nucleotides are TGTGCCAGCAGTGATAGGGGGCTTCAGCCCCAGCATTTT.

This clone was recorded a few times. This chain connects TRBV5-4 to TRBJ2-2; D call uncertain. The CDR3 is made up of 14 amino acids. CDR1 is SGHNT and CDR2 is YYREEE in the germline V gene (reference sequence). V shed 5 bases and J shed 5 bases, with 13 bases lying between them. In DNA form, the CDR3 reads TGTGCCAGCAGGGCCGTTCCCAGGACCGGGGAGCTGTTTTTT. Its translation is CASRAVPRTGELFF.

The rearrangement joins TRBV6-5 to TRBJ2-1; TRBD2 matches at 11 bases. Trimming cost V 4 bases and J 9 bases; bases outside gene matches: 8. Germline V CDR1 and CDR2: MNHEY, SVGAGI. The CDR3 spans 15 residues. The CDR3 is CASSFTSGGVGEQFF. The CDR3 nucleotides are TGTGCCAGCAGTTTTACTAGCGGGGGAGTCGGTGAGCAGTTCTTC.

This clone was counted between two and nine times. The rearrangement joins TRBV7-8 to TRBJ2-6, with D perhaps matching TRBD1 (5 bases). The germline V gene encodes CDR1 SGHVS and CDR2 FQNEAQ. Trimming cost V 5 bases and J 0 bases, with 17 bases left between them. This CDR3 is 18 amino acids long. The CDR3 bases are TGTGCCAGCAGCCCCCCCTGGGGCAGAAACTCTGGGGCCAACGTCCTGACTTTC. Its protein is CASSPPWGRNSGANVLTF.

The V call is TRBV27, the J call TRBJ2-1; the match to TRBD2 covers 9 bases. The junction had 10 bases not matched to a gene; V was cut back by 6 bases and J by 7 bases. This CDR3 is 15 amino acids long. Per the germline V gene, CDR1 is MNHEY and CDR2 is SMNVEV (reference sequence). The DNA of the CDR3 is TGTGCCAGCAGCCCTCAGATTAGCGGGAGAAATGAGCAGTTCTTC. Translated: CASSPQISGRNEQFF.

This clone was counted a few times. This chain links TRBV28 with TRBJ1-5; tentative D call: TRBD1 (5 bases). Trimming shortened V by 9 bases and J by 0 bases, and 6 bases separated the two germline ends. CDR3 length: 12 amino acids. Germline-derived CDR1 and CDR2 are MDHEN and SYDVKM. In DNA, the CDR3 is TGTGCCAGTCAGGGTAGCAATCAGCCCCAGCATTTT. Protein sequence: CASQGSNQPQHF.

The genes are TRBV19 and TRBJ1-1, with 7 bases that match TRBD1. The CDR3 loop spans 14 amino acids. Germline assignment: CDR1 LNHDA and CDR2 SQIVND (reference sequence). CDR3 protein: CVSRDSQTNTEAFF. The DNA for the CDR3 is TGTGTGTCCCGGGACAGCCAAACGAACACTGAAGCTTTCTTT.

The chain uses TRBV3-1 (or the pseudogene TRBV3-2) and TRBJ2-3, with 8 bases fitting TRBD2. V shed 7 bases, J shed 9 bases, and the junction held 18 bases outside the gene matches. Germline V lookup: CDR1 LGHDT, CDR2 YNNKEL (reference sequence). This CDR3 region has 16 residues. CDR3 DNA sequence: TGTGCCAGCACCCCAAGCAACGGGGGGGAATCGGGCACGCAGTATTTT. This codes for CASTPSNGGESGTQYF.

The chain couples TRBV7-2 to TRBJ2-3, with D possibly matching TRBD1 (7 bases). The CDR3 contains 15 residues. V was clipped by 2 bases and J by 4 bases, with 13 bases between them. Germline V CDR1 and CDR2: SGHTA, FQGNSA. The CDR3 spells CASSLRTGGADTQYF. The CDR3 bases are TGTGCCAGCAGCTTAAGGACAGGAGGGGCAGATACGCAGTATTTT.

This clone came up a few times. V is TRBV4-2 and J is TRBJ1-2; D is unresolved. V shed 0 bases and J shed 5 bases, with 10 bases lying between them. The germline gives CDR1 LGHNA, CDR2 YNFKEQ. This CDR3 is 14 amino acids long. The CDR3 nucleotides are TGTGCCAGCAGCCAAGAGGACGGGAGATATGGCTACACCTTC. The encoded protein is CASSQEDGRYGYTF.

The V call is TRBV7-2, the J call TRBJ1-2, with unresolved D. CDR1 and CDR2 (germline): SGHTA, FQGNSA. The CDR3 has 15 amino acids. V shed 3 bases and J shed 0 bases, with 11 bases lying between them. This chain's CDR3 is CASSFGLLSNYGYTF. CDR3 in DNA: TGTGCCAGCAGCTTCGGACTCCTTTCTAACTATGGCTACACCTTC.

The chain joins TRBV28 to TRBJ1-3; D remains unclear. Germline CDR1 reads MDHEN; CDR2 reads SYDVKM. The CDR3 spans 15 residues. V lost 7 bases, J lost 2 bases, and 15 bases lay in between. The CDR3 here is CASTPNGVTGNTIYF. The CDR3 nucleotides are TGTGCCAGCACCCCTAACGGAGTAACTGGAAACACCATATATTTT.

CDR3 DNA: TGTGCCACCAGCACGCCCGGGACAGCAGGCATTCAGTACTTC. The encoded protein is CATSTPGTAGIQYF. V is TRBV15 and J is TRBJ2-4, with TRBD1 matching over 7 bases. Germline V lookup: CDR1 LNHNV, CDR2 YYDKDF (reference sequence). Trimming removed 4 bases from V and 9 bases from J; junction bases left unmatched: 9. CDR3 length: 14 amino acids.

The chain links TRBV24-1 to TRBJ2-5; no clear D gene. Germline lookup yields CDR1 KGHDR and CDR2 SFDVKD. This CDR3 has 15 amino acids. V gave up 3 bases and J gave up 5 bases, with 15 bases separating them. The CDR3 coding sequence is TGTGCCACCAGTGATGGGTACGACTCGTTGGAGACCCAGTACTTC. The encoded protein is CATSDGYDSLETQYF.

The CDR3 spells CASSLSTGGTLEETQYF. Here the CDR3 DNA reads TGTGCCAGCAGCTTGTCGACAGGGGGAACCTTAGAGGAGACCCAGTACTTC. The J gene is TRBJ2-5, the V gene TRBV11-2, with 9 bases aligning to TRBD1. The CDR3 is 17 amino acids. Trimming at V came to 3 bases and at J to 5 bases, leaving 13 bases not matched to a gene. The germline V gene encodes CDR1 SGHAT and CDR2 FQNNGV.

This chain links TRBV4-1 with TRBJ1-3; D remains unclear. With 0 bases removed from V and 0 bases from J, the gap between germline ends came to 6 bases. This CDR3 is 15 amino acids long. Germline V gene sequence: CDR1 MGHRA, CDR2 YSYEKL. The CDR3 DNA sequence: TGCGCCAGCAGCCAAGAAGCAAGCTCTGGAAACACCATATATTTT. This sequence encodes CASSQEASSGNTIYF.

Judged by abundance, this clone is medium-sized. CDR3 nucleotide sequence: TGTGCCAGTAGCAAAATACAGGGACAGGCTGGCTATGGCTACACCTTC. It yields the protein CASSKIQGQAGYGYTF. The rearrangement joins TRBV19 to TRBJ1-2; 8 positions match TRBD1. V was clipped by 6 bases and J by 4 bases; unmatched bases: 13. Germline V gene sequence: CDR1 LNHDA, CDR2 SQIVND (reference sequence). The CDR3 is made up of 16 amino acids.

The chain is built from TRBV10-3 and TRBJ2-3; a weak D match, TRBD1 (6 bases). Germline V CDR1 and CDR2: ENHRY, SYGVKD. V lost 2 bases and J lost 5, with 11 bases in between. The CDR3 spans 14 residues. The CDR3 sequence is CAISEGETGDTQYF. The CDR3 bases are TGTGCCATCAGTGAGGGAGAGACAGGAGATACGCAGTATTTT.